Following are 11 T cell receptor beta chains from one sample sequenced in a study of cytomegalovirus exposure and HLA in healthy donors. The PCR used 60 Vbeta and 13 Jbeta primers. Produced via immunoSEQ multiplex PCR; TCRdb's table is partial and in-frame only. The sample records over 110,000 clones, about three quarters being singletons. Sequenced material: PBMCs. These receptors originate from a male donor in good health and CMV-seropositive.

This clone turned up a few times. At the DNA level, this CDR3 is encoded by other sequences in the same sample as well. The V and J genes are TRBV2 and TRBJ2-3; 11 bases are a match to TRBD2. This CDR3 contains 15 residues. Trimming at V came to 4 bases and at J to 2 bases, leaving 2 bases not matched to a gene. Germline V gives CDR1 SNHLY, CDR2 FYNNEI. The CDR3 DNA follows: TGTGCCAGCAGTGGACTAGCGGGGAACACAGATACGCAGTATTTT. Encoded protein: CASSGLAGNTDTQYF.

The V call is TRBV4-2, the J call TRBJ2-5, with 10 bases identical to TRBD2. The germline gives CDR1 LGHNA, CDR2 YNFKEQ. The trim removed 0 bases at V and 3 bases at J, leaving 7 bases unmatched. The CDR3 loop spans 17 amino acids. CDR3 protein: CASSQDSASGGKETQYF. The DNA for the CDR3 is TGTGCCAGCAGCCAAGATTCGGCTAGCGGGGGCAAAGAGACCCAGTACTTC.

The rearrangement uses TRBV2 and TRBJ2-2; the D gene is possibly TRBD1 (6 bases). Germline lookup yields CDR1 SNHLY and CDR2 FYNNEI. The CDR3 has 12 amino acids. Deletions cut 9 bases from V and 4 bases from J, with 9 bases between. This CDR3 is CASPGATGELFF. The CDR3 nucleotides read TGTGCCAGTCCAGGGGCCACCGGGGAGCTGTTTTTT.

Concerning this clone itself: One end of the junction fails to match germline, which may point to a read error. The V gene is TRBV7-7, the J gene TRBJ2-1; 8 nucleotides align to TRBD1. The CDR3 has 14 amino acids. Germline lookup yields CDR1 SSHAT and CDR2 FNYEAQ (reference sequence). CDR3 sequence: CASSVDRGSNEQFF. CDR3 DNA sequence: TGTGCTAGCAGCGTCGACAGGGGTTCAAATGAGCAGTTCTTC.

The rearrangement links TRBV10-1 to TRBJ2-5; 9 bases agree with TRBD1. The DNA matches TRBJ2-7 better at its end, which makes the J call doubtful. This CDR3 spans 13 amino acids. Germline loops: CDR1 WNHNN, CDR2 SYGVQD (reference sequence). The CDR3 protein is CASSATGGYEQYF. CDR3 coding DNA: TGCGCCAGCAGTGCGACAGGGGGCTACGAGCAGTACTTC.

This clone was counted a single time. This chain uses TRBV7-9 with TRBJ2-5; perhaps TRBD2 as D (5 bases). V was shortened by 5 bases and J by 1 base, with 14 bases between the two germline ends. The CDR3 is 15 residues long. In germline, CDR1 is SEHNR, CDR2 FQNEAQ (reference sequence). This CDR3 reads CASSPERIVQETQYF. For the CDR3, the DNA is TGTGCCAGCAGCCCGGAGCGGATCGTCCAAGAGACCCAGTACTTC. Looking up the rest from reference TRBV7-9 and TRBJ2-5 gives the full variable domain: DTGVSQNPRHKITKRGQNVTFRCDPISEHNRLYWYRQTLGQGPEFLTYFQNEAQLEKSRLLSDRFSAERPKGSFSTLEIQRTEQGDSAMYLCASSPERIVQETQYFGPGTRLLVL.

The rearrangement joins TRBV15 to TRBJ2-7; D gene uncertain. The CDR3 sequence is 14 residues long. With 1 base removed from V and 4 bases from J, the gap between germline ends came to 11 bases. Germline CDR1 is LNHNV and CDR2 is YYDKDF (reference sequence). CDR3 bases: TGTGCCACCAGCAGAGCCTCGCCGAGATACGAGCAGTACTTC. Residues: CATSRASPRYEQYF.

Only a few counts were recorded for this clone. This chain connects TRBV27 to TRBJ2-7; 9 positions match TRBD2. This CDR3 is built from 15 residues. J was trimmed by 4 bases and V by 1 base; bases with no gene match: 5. Germline loops: CDR1 MNHEY, CDR2 SMNVEV (reference sequence). DNA of the CDR3: TGTGCCAGCAGTTTATACGCGGGAGGGGTTTACGAGCAGTACTTC. Translation gives CASSLYAGGVYEQYF.

V usage is TRBV9 and J usage is TRBJ2-1; 7 bases align to TRBD1. The CDR3 has 16 residues. Germline V lookup: CDR1 SGDLS, CDR2 YYNGEE. V shed 3 bases and J 8 bases; nucleotides not matched to a gene: 14. CDR3 residues: CASSALTGVLWDEQFF. CDR3 bases: TGTGCCAGCAGCGCACTTACAGGGGTCCTATGGGATGAGCAGTTCTTC.

The chain uses TRBV4-1 and TRBJ1-2; tentatively, D is TRBD1 (6 bases). This CDR3 region has 18 residues. From germline, CDR1 is MGHRA and CDR2 YSYEKL. V was pared by 3 bases and J by 6 bases, with 26 bases between. The CDR3 here is CASSHTDDHRASVDGYTF. In DNA form, the CDR3 reads TGCGCCAGCAGCCACACAGACGACCACAGGGCGTCGGTCGATGGCTACACCTTC.

The rearrangement links TRBV27 to TRBJ1-1; D ambiguous. Germline CDR1 and CDR2: MNHEY and SMNVEV (reference sequence). This CDR3 spans 19 amino acids. V was shortened by 6 bases and J by 8 bases, with 34 bases between the two germline ends. The CDR3 here is CASSSPFGVRTDRPREAFF. Here the CDR3 DNA reads TGTGCCAGCAGCTCACCTTTCGGGGTTCGAACCGATCGCCCGCGAGAAGCTTTCTTT.